This T cell receptor beta chain was captured in a study of blood T cells in healthy people across ages. This clonotype was observed a few times. At one boundary the junction diverges from the germline segment, which might be a read error. Primed by a sample-barcoded 5' primer and a J-beta primer mix, a second PCR proceeded for 7 to 11 cycles. TCRdb re-called the 5' RACE reads through MiXCR, storing one row per CDR3 protein. Found here are about 1,500,000 distinct CDR3 sequences, approximately 28% of them singletons; the top ten hold 7% to 9%. From germline, CDR1 is SGHNT and CDR2 YYREEE (reference sequence). The CDR3 runs 17 residues. Per sample, no less than 6 micrograms of total RNA were extracted.

The chain links TRBV5-4 to TRBJ2-1, with 10 nucleotides matching TRBD2. This clonotype originated in a woman aged 25 to 39 in good health. The sequencing input was blood. The CDR3 region is CASSLAAPSGRDLEQCF. Written as DNA, the CDR3 is TGTGCCAGCAGCTTGGCCGCTCCCAGCGGGAGGGATCTTGAGCAGTGCTTC.